These 19 T cell receptor beta chains were sequenced from one sample in a study of blood T cell repertoires in COVID-19. The data were produced by immunoSEQ multiplex PCR, yet TCRdb's version contains in-frame clones alone and is incomplete. Found here are under 200,000 clones, roughly 86% of them singletons; the top ten hold around 23%. The source material was PBMCs or T cells enriched from blood (not recorded which). The receptors here all came from a woman aged 40 to 50 in a cohort exposed to, infected with or recovered from COVID-19 (not recorded which).

V and J are TRBV9 and TRBJ2-1; TRBD2 matches at 7 bases. V was pared by 0 bases and J by 0 bases, with 12 bases of the junction left unmatched. The CDR3 sequence is 19 residues long. Germline CDR1 reads SGDLS; CDR2 reads YYNGEE. The CDR3 DNA sequence: TGTGCCAGCAGCGTAGGGACTAGTGGCTACCTCAGCTCCTACAATGAGCAGTTCTTC. As protein: CASSVGTSGYLSSYNEQFF.

There are a few counts of this clone. The chain joins TRBV6-1 to TRBJ2-3; 10 bases are shared with TRBD2. Germline V gene lookup returns CDR1 MNHNS and CDR2 SASEGT. The V segment lost 4 bases and the J segment 1 base; nucleotides outside the gene matches: 5. The CDR3 is 16 amino acids. CDR3 amino acids: CASSVPSGRGTDTQYF. The CDR3 nucleotides read TGTGCCAGCAGTGTCCCTAGCGGGAGAGGCACAGATACGCAGTATTTT.

The J gene is TRBJ2-5, the V gene TRBV3-1 (or the pseudogene TRBV3-2); D not certain. The V end was cut by 3 bases, the J end by 4 bases, with 9 bases between. Germline CDR1 and CDR2: LGHDT and YNNKEL (reference sequence). The CDR3 is made up of 13 amino acids. CDR3 sequence: CASSQVDGETQYF. The DNA of the CDR3 is TGTGCCAGCAGCCAGGTAGATGGAGAGACCCAGTACTTC.

Worth noting for this clone: Other DNA sequences in this sample translate to the same CDR3. The V call is TRBV6-2 or TRBV6-3, the J call TRBJ2-7; D is possibly TRBD1 (6 bases). Trimming removed 2 bases at V and 3 bases at J, with 11 bases between. The CDR3 contains 14 residues. The V gene's germline CDR1 is MNHEY and CDR2 SVGEGT. This CDR3 is CASSYGQGHYEQYF. As DNA, the CDR3 is TGTGCCAGCAGTTACGGGCAGGGACACTACGAGCAGTACTTC.

The V gene is TRBV7-9, the J gene TRBJ1-3; 7 bases line up with TRBD1. V lost 5 bases, J lost 0 bases, and 10 bases stayed unmatched. Germline CDR1 is SEHNR and CDR2 is FQNEAQ (reference sequence). This CDR3 region has 17 residues. CDR3 sequence reads: CASSPLTGRSSGNTIYF. DNA of the CDR3: TGTGCCAGCAGCCCTTTGACAGGGCGAAGCTCTGGAAACACCATATATTTT.

The V call is TRBV24-1, the J call TRBJ1-5, with D unresolved. The CDR3 totals 17 residues. Germline CDR1 KGHDR, CDR2 SFDVKD. Trimming left V 0 bases short and J 0 bases short, with 11 bases between. The CDR3 region has the DNA TGTGCCACCAGTGATTTGGAGGTATCTCATAGCAATCAGCCCCAGCATTTT. Protein product: CATSDLEVSHSNQPQHF.

The chain employs TRBV18 and TRBJ2-4; a possible D gene is TRBD1 (7 bases). Looked up from germline, CDR1 is KGHSH and CDR2 is LQKENI. This CDR3 comprises 14 residues. The germline V and J ends were trimmed by 1 base and 7 bases, with 11 bases remaining between them. In DNA form, the CDR3 reads TGTGCCAGCTCACCACAGGGGGCGGGGAACATTCAGTACTTC. It yields the protein CASSPQGAGNIQYF.

This clone has just one count. The chain has TRBV6-2 or TRBV6-3 and TRBJ1-6; TRBD1 agrees at 7 bases. Germline values: CDR1 MNHEY, CDR2 SVGEGT. The CDR3 is 16 amino acids. The V gene end was trimmed by 6 bases and the J gene end by 6 bases; junction bases not matched to a gene: 11. The CDR3 DNA reads as TGTGCCAGCAGCCACAGGCAGGGGGTCGGTAATTCACCCCTCCACTTT. It is translated as CASSHRQGVGNSPLHF.

This CDR3 reads CASSPEGATNYGYTF. In DNA form, the CDR3 reads TGTGCCAGCTCACCCGAGGGAGCCACTAACTATGGCTACACCTTC. This sequence joins TRBV18 and TRBJ1-2; D ambiguous. The length of the CDR3 is 15 residues. Looked up from germline, CDR1 is KGHSH and CDR2 is LQKENI. The germline V and J ends were trimmed by 3 bases and 0 bases, with 11 bases remaining between them.

The chain recombines TRBV19 with TRBJ2-2; 13 bases map to TRBD2. V shed 7 bases, J shed 5 bases, and the junction held 4 bases outside the gene matches. The CDR3 covers 15 residues. The germline V gene encodes CDR1 LNHDA and CDR2 SQIVND (reference sequence). CDR3 nucleotide sequence: TGTGCCAGTAAACTAGCGGGAGGGCGAACCGGGGAGCTGTTTTTT. It encodes CASKLAGGRTGELFF.

The chain couples TRBV11-3 to TRBJ2-5, with D possibly matching TRBD2 (5 bases). Between the trimmed V and J ends, which lost 4 bases and 5 bases, there was a span of 29 bases. The CDR3 consists of 19 residues. The germline V gene has CDR1 SGHNT and CDR2 YENEEA. The DNA for the CDR3 is TGTGCCAGCAGCTCCTACACTAGGCTCCGGTCATTTTGGGAGGAGACCCAGTACTTC. It is translated as CASSSYTRLRSFWEETQYF.

This chain joins TRBV5-6 and TRBJ2-7, with a possible D match to TRBD2 (6 bases). CDR3 length: 16 amino acids. V dropped 4 bases and J dropped 3 bases, with 20 bases sitting between them. Germline-derived CDR1 and CDR2 are SGHDT and YYEEEE. For the CDR3, the DNA is TGTGCCAGCAGCATGGGGGGACTGCTCACCCTCTACGAGCAGTACTTC. Its translation is CASSMGGLLTLYEQYF. Together with reference TRBV5-6 and TRBJ2-7, the CDR3 gives the full variable domain: DAGVTQSPTHLIKTRGQQVTLRCSPKSGHDTVSWYQQALGQGPQFIFQYYEEEERQRGNFPDRFSGHQFPNYSSELNVNALLLGDSALYLCASSMGGLLTLYEQYFGPGTRLTVT.

A few counts support this clone. This chain uses TRBV6-1 with TRBJ1-6; 9 bases agree with TRBD1. With 1 base clipped from V and 11 bases from J, the junction kept 6 bases outside the gene matches. Germline lookup yields CDR1 MNHNS and CDR2 SASEGT. This CDR3 contains 15 residues. CDR3 amino acids: CASSEGGQGSAPLHF. The CDR3 bases are TGTGCCAGCAGTGAAGGAGGACAGGGGTCGGCACCCCTCCACTTT.

The chain uses TRBV11-3 and TRBJ1-1, with D perhaps TRBD1 (5 bases). There are 12 residues in the CDR3. V lost 6 bases to trimming and J lost 1 base, with 6 bases between them. CDR1 and CDR2 from the germline V gene are SGHNT and YENEEA. DNA of the CDR3: TGTGCCAGCAGAAGGGGGAACACTGAAGCTTTCTTT. This gives the protein CASRRGNTEAFF.

The V call is TRBV19, the J call TRBJ1-6; no firm D call. V dropped 1 base and J dropped 5 bases, with 9 bases sitting between them. Germline V gene sequence: CDR1 LNHDA, CDR2 SQIVND (reference sequence). This CDR3 is 15 amino acids long. The CDR3 is CASSIVEYHNSPLHF. CDR3 coding DNA: TGTGCCAGTAGTATAGTAGAATACCATAATTCACCCCTCCACTTT. Full variable domain (outside the CDR3, taken from reference TRBV19 and TRBJ1-6): DGGITQSPKYLFRKEGQNVTLSCEQNLNHDAMYWYRQDPGQGLRLIYYSQIVNDFQKGDIAEGYSVSREKKESFPLTVTSAQKNPTAFYLCASSIVEYHNSPLHFGNGTRLTVT.

V gene TRBV29-1 combines with J gene TRBJ2-3; possibly TRBD1 for D (6 bases). CDR3 length: 14 residues. Deletions cut 8 bases from V and 0 bases from J, with 15 bases between. Germline V gives CDR1 SQVTM, CDR2 ANQGSEA. The CDR3 sequence is CSISRQASTDTQYF. CDR3 sequence (DNA): TGCAGCATATCCCGACAGGCTAGCACAGATACGCAGTATTTT.

The chain recombines TRBV7-9 with TRBJ2-1; no firm D call. V lost 2 bases to trimming and J lost 5 bases, with 16 bases between them. The CDR3 has 16 amino acids. Germline-derived CDR1 and CDR2 are SEHNR and FQNEAQ (reference sequence). The CDR3 protein is CASSLKVGSSDNEQFF. CDR3 nucleotide sequence: TGTGCCAGCAGCTTAAAGGTGGGTAGCAGCGACAATGAGCAGTTCTTC.

This chain uses TRBV11-2 with TRBJ2-1; 7 bases line up with TRBD2. Per the germline V gene, CDR1 is SGHAT and CDR2 is FQNNGV. V trimming: 4 bases; J trimming: 8 bases; junction bases outside the gene matches: 8. This CDR3 is 14 amino acids long. In DNA, the CDR3 is TGTGCCAGCAGCTCCCCCGGGGGGTGGGATGAGCAGTTCTTC. Its translation: CASSSPGGWDEQFF.

The genes are TRBV20-1 and TRBJ1-1; TRBD1 matches 8 bases. The CDR3 sequence is 11 residues long. The V gene end was trimmed by 3 bases and the J gene end by 11 bases; junction bases not matched to a gene: 5. Per the germline V gene, CDR1 is DFQATT and CDR2 is SNEGSKA (reference sequence). DNA of the CDR3: TGCAGTGCTAGCCCAGGGGGCTGGGCTTTCTTT. This sequence encodes CSASPGGWAFF.